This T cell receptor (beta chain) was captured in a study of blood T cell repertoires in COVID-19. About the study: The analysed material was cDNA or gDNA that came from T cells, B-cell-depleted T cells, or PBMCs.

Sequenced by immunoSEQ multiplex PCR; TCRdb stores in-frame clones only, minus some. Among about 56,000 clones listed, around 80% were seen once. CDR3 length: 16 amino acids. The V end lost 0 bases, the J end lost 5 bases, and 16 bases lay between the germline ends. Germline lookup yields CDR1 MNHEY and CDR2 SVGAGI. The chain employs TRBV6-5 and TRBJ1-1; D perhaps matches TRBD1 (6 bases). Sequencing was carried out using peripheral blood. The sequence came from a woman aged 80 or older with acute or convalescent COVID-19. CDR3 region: CASSYSDGGPGTEAFF. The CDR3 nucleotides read TGTGCCAGCAGTTACTCGGACGGGGGGCCGGGGACTGAAGCTTTCTTT.